The clone carrying this T cell receptor (beta chain) was detected ten times or more. The sample comes from a study of regulatory T cells in long-lasting Graves disease. Arm-PCR with iRepertoire HTBI primers amplified the CDR3 regions for these TCR beta libraries. TCRdb called the multiplex PCR reads again in MiXCR, with one record for every CDR3 protein. The top ten hold roughly 20% of the sample, which has hundreds of thousands of distinct CDR3 sequences, around a sixth seen once. The CDR3 length is 16 residues. Germline V gives CDR1 MNHNS, CDR2 SASEGT. V was cut by 6 bases and J by 0 bases, with 18 bases left in between. Time point described: newly diagnosed GD, antithyroid drugs for less than 3 months. The TCR library was made from RNA extracted from PBMCs.

The chain joins TRBV6-1 to TRBJ2-7; D not certain. The sequence was collected from a female donor with Graves disease. Material: peripheral blood mononuclear cells (PBMCs), obtained at new diagnosis, from a patient treated with antithyroid drugs. The CDR3 region has the DNA TGTGCCAGCAGCCTCGGGTATGGTCGGAGCTCCTACGAGCAGTACTTC. It is translated as CASSLGYGRSSYEQYF.